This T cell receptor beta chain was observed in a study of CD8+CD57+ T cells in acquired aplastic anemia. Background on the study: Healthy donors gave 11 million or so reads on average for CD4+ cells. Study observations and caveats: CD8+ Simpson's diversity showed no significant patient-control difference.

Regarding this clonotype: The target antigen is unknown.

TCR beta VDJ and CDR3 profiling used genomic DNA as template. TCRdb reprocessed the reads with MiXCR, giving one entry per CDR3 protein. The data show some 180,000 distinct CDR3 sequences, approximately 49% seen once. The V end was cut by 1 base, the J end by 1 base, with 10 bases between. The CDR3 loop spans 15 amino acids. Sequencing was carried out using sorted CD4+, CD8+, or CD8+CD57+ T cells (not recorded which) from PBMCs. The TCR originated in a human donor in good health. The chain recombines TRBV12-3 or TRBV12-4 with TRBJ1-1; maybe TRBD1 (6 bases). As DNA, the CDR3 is TGTGCCAGCAGTTTAGGGATAGGGGGGAACACTGAAGCTTTCTTT. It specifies CASSLGIGGNTEAFF.